This T cell receptor (beta chain) came from a study of blood T cell repertoires in COVID-19. The trim removed 4 bases at V and 5 bases at J, leaving 11 bases unmatched. Germline CDR1 is SGHVS and CDR2 is FNYEAQ. The CDR3 runs to 16 residues. In the original workflow: Quantification of nucleated cells was approximated via reference gene primer amplification. Measured with immunoSEQ multiplex PCR; TCRdb has only the in-frame clones, and not every one. That table supplies the V and J calls and clone size; D and trimming were determined from the DNA. The top ten clones hold 4% to 6% of a sample with about 210,000 clones, 89% of them seen once.

The chain uses TRBV7-6 and TRBJ2-5, with 9 nucleotides matching TRBD2. The source is a woman aged 40 to 50 with acute or convalescent COVID-19. Sample: peripheral blood. The CDR3 coding sequence is TGTGCCAGCAGCTCCCGCGCGGGGGGGGCACGGGAGACCCAGTACTTC. Translating it yields CASSSRAGGARETQYF.